This T cell receptor (beta chain) was obtained from a study of CD8 T cells in ankylosing spondylitis. Findings of the study overall: Seemingly distinctive of ankylosing spondylitis blood was a TCR beta motif formed by eight highly homologous variants. Disease-linked clones bore a CD8+ phenotype and were relatively rare in peripheral blood.

Worth noting for this clonotype: Its cognate antigen is unknown.

The length of the CDR3 is 12 residues. Trimming left V 6 bases short and J 5 bases short, with 8 bases between. Per germline, CDR1 LNHDA and CDR2 SQIVND (reference sequence). TCRdb redid the calling of the 5' RACE reads with MiXCR, one entry per CDR3 protein. The repertoire consists of fewer than 500,000 distinct CDR3 sequences, with 26% occurring once and the leading ten covering over 0.8%. The TCR comes from a male donor with ankylosing spondylitis. The chain employs TRBV19 and TRBJ1-5; D is undetermined. Sequenced: blood, either unsorted or a sorted T cell fraction (not recorded which). The CDR3: CASSQRDQPQHF. The CDR3 DNA reads as TGTGCCAGTAGCCAGAGGGATCAGCCCCAGCATTTT.